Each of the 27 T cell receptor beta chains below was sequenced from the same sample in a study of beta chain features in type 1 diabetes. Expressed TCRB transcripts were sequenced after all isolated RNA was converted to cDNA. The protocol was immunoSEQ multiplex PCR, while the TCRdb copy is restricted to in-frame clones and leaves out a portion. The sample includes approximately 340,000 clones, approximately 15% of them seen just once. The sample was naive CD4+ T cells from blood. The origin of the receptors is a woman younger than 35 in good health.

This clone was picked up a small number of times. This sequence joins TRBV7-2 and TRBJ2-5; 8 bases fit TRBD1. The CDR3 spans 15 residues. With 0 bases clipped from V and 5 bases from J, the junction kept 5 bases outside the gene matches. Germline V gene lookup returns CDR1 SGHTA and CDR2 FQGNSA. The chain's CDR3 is CASSLARDRRETQYF. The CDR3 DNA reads TGTGCCAGCAGCTTAGCGCGGGACAGGCGGGAGACCCAGTACTTC.

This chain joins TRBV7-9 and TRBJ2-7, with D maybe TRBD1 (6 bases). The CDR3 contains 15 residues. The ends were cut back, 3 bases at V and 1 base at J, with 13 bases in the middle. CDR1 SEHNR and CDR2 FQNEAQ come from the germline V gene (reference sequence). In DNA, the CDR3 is TGTGCCAGCAGCTTCGCGAGGGGGAGTTCCTACGAGCAGTACTTC. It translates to CASSFARGSSYEQYF.

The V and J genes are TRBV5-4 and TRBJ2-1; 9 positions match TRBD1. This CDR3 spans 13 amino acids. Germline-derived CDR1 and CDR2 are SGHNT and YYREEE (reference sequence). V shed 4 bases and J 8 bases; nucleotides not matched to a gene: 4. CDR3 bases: TGTGCCAGCAGCCTTGACAGGGGGGATGAGCAGTTCTTC. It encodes CASSLDRGDEQFF.

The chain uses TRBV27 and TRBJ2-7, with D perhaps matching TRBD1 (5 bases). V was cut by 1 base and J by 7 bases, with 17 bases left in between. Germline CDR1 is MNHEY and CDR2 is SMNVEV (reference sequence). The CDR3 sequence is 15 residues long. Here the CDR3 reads CASSLYKGPVLEQYF. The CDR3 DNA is TGTGCCAGCAGTTTATATAAGGGGCCCGTGTTGGAGCAGTACTTC.

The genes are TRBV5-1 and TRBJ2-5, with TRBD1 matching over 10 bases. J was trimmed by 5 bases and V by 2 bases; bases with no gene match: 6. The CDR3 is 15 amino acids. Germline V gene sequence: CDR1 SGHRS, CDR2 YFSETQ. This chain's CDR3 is CASSFQTGGAETQYF. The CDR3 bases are TGCGCCAGCAGCTTTCAGACAGGGGGCGCGGAGACCCAGTACTTC.

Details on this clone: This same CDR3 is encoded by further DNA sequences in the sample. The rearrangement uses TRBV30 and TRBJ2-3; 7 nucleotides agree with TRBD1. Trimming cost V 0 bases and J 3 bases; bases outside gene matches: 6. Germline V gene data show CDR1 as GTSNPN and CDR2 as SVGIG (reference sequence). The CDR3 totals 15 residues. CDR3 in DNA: TGTGCCTGGAGTGTATTAGGGGGCAGGACAGATACGCAGTATTTT. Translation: CAWSVLGGRTDTQYF. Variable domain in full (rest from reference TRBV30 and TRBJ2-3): SQTIHQWPATLVQPVGSPLSLECTVEGTSNPNLYWYRQAAGRGLQLLFYSVGIGQISSEVPQNLSASRPQDRQFILSSKKLLLSDSGFYLCAWSVLGGRTDTQYFGPGTRLTVL.

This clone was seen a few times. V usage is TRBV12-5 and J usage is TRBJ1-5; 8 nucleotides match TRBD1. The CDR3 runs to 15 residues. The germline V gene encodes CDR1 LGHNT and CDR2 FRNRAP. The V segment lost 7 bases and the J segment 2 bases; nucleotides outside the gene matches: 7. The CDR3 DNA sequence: TGTGCTAGTGACACCACAGGGGGAGGCAATCAGCCCCAGCATTTT. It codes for CASDTTGGGNQPQHF. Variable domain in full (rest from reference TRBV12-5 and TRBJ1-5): DARVTQTPRHKVTEMGQEVTMRCQPILGHNTVFWYRQTMMQGLELLAYFRNRAPLDDSGMPKDRFSAEMPDATLATLKIQPSEPRDSAVYFCASDTTGGGNQPQHFGDGTRLSIL.

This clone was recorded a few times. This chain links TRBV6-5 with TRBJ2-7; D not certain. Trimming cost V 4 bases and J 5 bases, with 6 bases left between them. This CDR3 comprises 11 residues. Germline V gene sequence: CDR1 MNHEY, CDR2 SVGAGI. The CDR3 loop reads CASSSRHEQYF. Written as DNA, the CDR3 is TGTGCCAGCAGTTCTAGACACGAGCAGTACTTC.

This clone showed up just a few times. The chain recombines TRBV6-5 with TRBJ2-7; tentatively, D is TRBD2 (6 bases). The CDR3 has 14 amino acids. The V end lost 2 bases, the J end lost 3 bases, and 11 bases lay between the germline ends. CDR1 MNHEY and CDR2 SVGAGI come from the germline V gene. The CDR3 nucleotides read TGTGCCAGCAGTTACAGGCGGGGCCTCTACGAGCAGTACTTC. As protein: CASSYRRGLYEQYF.

The DNA for the CDR3 is TGTGCCAGCAGTGCAACCCCACAGGGGTACACTGAAGCTTTCTTT. This codes for CASSATPQGYTEAFF. The rearrangement joins TRBV6-5 to TRBJ1-1; 7 bases align to TRBD1. V lost 5 bases, J lost 3 bases, and 9 bases stayed unmatched. CDR3 size: 15 residues. Germline values: CDR1 MNHEY, CDR2 SVGAGI.

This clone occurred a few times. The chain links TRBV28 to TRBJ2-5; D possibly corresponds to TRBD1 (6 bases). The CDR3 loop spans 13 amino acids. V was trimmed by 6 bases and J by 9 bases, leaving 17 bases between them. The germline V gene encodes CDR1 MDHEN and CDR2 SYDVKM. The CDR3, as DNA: TGTGCCAGCAGCACAGGGACGGCTTGGTCCCAGTACTTC. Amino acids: CASSTGTAWSQYF.

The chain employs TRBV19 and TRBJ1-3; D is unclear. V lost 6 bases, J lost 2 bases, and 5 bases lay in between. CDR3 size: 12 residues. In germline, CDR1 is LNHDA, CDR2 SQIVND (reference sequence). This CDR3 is CASRTAGNTIYF. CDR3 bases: TGTGCCAGTAGAACAGCTGGAAACACCATATATTTT.

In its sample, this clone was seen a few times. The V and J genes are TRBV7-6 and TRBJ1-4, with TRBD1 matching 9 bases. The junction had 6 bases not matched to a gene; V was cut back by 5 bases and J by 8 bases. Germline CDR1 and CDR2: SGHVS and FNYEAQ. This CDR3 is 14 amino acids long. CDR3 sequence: CASSTQGAGEKLFF. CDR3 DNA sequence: TGTGCCAGCAGCACACAGGGGGCAGGGGAAAAACTGTTTTTT.

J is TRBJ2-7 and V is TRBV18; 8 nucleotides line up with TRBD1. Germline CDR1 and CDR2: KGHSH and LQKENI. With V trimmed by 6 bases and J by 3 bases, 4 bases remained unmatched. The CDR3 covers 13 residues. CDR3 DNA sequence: TGTGCCAGCTCGCGGGACAGGAGCTACGAGCAGTACTTC. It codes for CASSRDRSYEQYF.

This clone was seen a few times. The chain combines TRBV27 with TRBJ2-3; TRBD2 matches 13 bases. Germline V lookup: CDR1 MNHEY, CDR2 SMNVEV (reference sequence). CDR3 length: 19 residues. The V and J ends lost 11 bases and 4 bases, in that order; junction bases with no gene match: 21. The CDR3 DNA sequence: TGTGCCTCTGGAGAGGAGCCGGGACTAGCGGGGAGAGTCCCAGATACGCAGTATTTT. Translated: CASGEEPGLAGRVPDTQYF.

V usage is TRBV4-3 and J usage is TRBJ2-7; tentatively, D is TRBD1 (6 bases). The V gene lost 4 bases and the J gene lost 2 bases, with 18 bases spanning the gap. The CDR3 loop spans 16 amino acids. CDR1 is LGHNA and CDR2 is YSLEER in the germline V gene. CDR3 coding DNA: TGCGCCAGCAGCCGAGCGCTATCGGACAGCCCCTACGAGCAGTACTTC. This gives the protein CASSRALSDSPYEQYF.

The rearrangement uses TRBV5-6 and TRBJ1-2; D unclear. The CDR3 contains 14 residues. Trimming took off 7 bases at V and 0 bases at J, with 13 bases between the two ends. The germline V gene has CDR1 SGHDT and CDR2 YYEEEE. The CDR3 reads CASGPGRANYGYTF. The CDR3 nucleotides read TGTGCCAGCGGCCCGGGGAGAGCTAACTATGGCTACACCTTC. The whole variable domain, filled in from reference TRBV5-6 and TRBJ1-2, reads DAGVTQSPTHLIKTRGQQVTLRCSPKSGHDTVSWYQQALGQGPQFIFQYYEEEERQRGNFPDRFSGHQFPNYSSELNVNALLLGDSALYLCASGPGRANYGYTFGSGTRLTVV.

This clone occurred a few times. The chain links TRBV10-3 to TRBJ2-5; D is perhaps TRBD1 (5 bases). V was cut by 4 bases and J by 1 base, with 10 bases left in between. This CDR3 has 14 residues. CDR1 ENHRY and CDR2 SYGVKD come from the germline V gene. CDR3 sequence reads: CAISAGSPQETQYF. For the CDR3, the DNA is TGTGCCATCAGTGCAGGGTCTCCCCAAGAGACCCAGTACTTC.

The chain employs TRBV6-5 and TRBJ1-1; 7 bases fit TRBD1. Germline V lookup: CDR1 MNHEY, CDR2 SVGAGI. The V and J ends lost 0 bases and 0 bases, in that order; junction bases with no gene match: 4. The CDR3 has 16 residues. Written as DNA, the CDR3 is TGTGCCAGCAGTTACTCCGGGACAGAGATGAACACTGAAGCTTTCTTT. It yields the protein CASSYSGTEMNTEAFF.

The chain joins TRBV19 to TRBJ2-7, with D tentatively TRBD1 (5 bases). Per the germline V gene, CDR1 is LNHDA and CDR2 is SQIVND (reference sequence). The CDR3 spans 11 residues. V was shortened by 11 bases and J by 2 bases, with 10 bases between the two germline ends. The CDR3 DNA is TGTGCCGGAGACAGTACCTACGAGCAGTACTTC. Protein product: CAGDSTYEQYF.

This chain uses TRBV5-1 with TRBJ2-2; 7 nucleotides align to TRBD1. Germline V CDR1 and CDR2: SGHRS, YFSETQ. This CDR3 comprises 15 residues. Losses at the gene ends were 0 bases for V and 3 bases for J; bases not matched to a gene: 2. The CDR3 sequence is CASSLGQGDTGELFF. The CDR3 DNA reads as TGCGCCAGCAGCTTGGGTCAGGGGGACACCGGGGAGCTGTTTTTT.

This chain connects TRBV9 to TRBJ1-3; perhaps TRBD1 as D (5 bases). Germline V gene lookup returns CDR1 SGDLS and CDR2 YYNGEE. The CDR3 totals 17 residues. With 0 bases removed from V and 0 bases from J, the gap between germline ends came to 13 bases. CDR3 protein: CASSVVGTPLSGNTIYF. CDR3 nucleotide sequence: TGTGCCAGCAGCGTAGTTGGGACTCCCCTCTCTGGAAACACCATATATTTT.

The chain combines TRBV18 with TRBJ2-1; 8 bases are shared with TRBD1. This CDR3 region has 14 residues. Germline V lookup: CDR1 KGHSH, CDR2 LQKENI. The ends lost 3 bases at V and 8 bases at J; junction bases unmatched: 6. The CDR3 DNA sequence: TGTGCCAGCTCACCTCCGGGACAGGTCTATGAGCAGTTCTTC. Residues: CASSPPGQVYEQFF.

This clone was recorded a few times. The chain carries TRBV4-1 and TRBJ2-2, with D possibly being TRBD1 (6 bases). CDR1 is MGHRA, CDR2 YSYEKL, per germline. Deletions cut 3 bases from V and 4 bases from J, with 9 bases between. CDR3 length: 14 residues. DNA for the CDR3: TGCGCCAGCAGCCAGACAGGTATCACCGGGGAGCTGTTTTTT. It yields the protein CASSQTGITGELFF.

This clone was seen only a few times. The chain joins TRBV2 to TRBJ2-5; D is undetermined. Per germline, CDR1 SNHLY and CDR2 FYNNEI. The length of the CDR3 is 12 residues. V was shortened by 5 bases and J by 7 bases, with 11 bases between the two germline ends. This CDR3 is CASSLSSPTQYF. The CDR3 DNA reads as TGTGCCAGCAGTTTATCTAGTCCGACCCAGTACTTC.

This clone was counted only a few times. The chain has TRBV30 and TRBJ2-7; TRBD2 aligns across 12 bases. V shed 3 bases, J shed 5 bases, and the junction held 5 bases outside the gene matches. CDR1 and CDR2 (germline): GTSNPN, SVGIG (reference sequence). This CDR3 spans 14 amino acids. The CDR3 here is CAWSPSGREHEQYF. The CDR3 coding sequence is TGTGCCTGGAGCCCTAGCGGGAGGGAACACGAGCAGTACTTC.

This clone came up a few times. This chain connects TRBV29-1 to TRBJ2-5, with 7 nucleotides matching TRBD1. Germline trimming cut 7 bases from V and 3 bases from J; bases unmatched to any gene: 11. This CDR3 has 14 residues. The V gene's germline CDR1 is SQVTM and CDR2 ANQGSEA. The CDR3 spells CSARRGPGKETQYF. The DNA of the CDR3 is TGCAGCGCAAGAAGGGGGCCAGGCAAAGAGACCCAGTACTTC.